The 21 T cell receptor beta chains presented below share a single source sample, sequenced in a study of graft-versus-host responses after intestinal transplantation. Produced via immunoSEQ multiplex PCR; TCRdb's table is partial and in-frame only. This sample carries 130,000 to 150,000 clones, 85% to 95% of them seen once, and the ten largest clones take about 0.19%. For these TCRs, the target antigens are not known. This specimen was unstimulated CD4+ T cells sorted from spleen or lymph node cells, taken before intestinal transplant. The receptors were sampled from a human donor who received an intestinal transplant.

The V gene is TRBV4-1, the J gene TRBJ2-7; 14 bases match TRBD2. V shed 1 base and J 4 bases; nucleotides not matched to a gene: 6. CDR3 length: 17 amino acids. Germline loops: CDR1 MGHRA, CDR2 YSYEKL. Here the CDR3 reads CASSQGGLAGVLYEQYF. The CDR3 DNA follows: TGCGCCAGCAGCCAAGGGGGACTAGCGGGAGTTCTGTACGAGCAGTACTTC.

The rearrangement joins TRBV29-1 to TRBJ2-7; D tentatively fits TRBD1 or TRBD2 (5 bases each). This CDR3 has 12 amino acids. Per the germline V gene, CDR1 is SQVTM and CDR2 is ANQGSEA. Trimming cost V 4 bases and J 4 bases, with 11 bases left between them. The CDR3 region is CSVGDVGYEQYF. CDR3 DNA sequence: TGCAGCGTTGGGGACGTGGGTTACGAGCAGTACTTC.

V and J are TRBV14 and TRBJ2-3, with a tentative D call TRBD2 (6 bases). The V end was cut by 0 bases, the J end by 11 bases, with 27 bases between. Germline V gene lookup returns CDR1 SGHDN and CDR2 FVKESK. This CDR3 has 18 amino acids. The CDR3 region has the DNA TGTGCCAGCAGCCAAGACCTGCGGGACTGGGGGTCTTCCGGGGGGCAGTATTTT. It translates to CASSQDLRDWGSSGGQYF.

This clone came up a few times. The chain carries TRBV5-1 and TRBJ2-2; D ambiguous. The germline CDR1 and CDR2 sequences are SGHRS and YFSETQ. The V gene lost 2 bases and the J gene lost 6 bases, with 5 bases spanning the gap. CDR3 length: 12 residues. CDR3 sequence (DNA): TGCGCCAGCAGCTTACCACCCGGGGAGCTGTTTTTT. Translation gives CASSLPPGELFF.

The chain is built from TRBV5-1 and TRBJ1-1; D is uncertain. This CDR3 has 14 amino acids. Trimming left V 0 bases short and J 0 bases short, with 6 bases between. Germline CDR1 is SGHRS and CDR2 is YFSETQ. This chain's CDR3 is CASSLVSMNTEAFF. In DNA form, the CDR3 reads TGCGCCAGCAGCTTGGTCAGCATGAACACTGAAGCTTTCTTT.

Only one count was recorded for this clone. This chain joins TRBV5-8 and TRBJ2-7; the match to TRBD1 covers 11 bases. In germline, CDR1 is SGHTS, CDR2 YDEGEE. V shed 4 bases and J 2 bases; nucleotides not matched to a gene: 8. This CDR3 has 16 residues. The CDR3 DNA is TGTGCCAGCAGCCCCCTCCTGGGACAGGGGGCCTACGAGCAGTACTTC. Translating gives CASSPLLGQGAYEQYF.

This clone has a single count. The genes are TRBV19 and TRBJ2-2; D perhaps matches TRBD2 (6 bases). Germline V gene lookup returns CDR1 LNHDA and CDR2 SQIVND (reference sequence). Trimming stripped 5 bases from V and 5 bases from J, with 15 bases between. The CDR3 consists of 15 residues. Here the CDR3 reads CASSSRTGGTGELFF. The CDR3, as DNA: TGTGCCAGTAGTTCGCGTACCGGGGGAACCGGGGAGCTGTTTTTT.

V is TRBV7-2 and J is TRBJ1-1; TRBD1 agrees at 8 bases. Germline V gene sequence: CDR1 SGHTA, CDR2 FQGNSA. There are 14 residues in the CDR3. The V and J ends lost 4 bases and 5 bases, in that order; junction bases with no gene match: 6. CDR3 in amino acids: CASSSNRGVTEAFF. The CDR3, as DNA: TGTGCCAGCAGCTCGAACAGGGGGGTGACTGAAGCTTTCTTT.

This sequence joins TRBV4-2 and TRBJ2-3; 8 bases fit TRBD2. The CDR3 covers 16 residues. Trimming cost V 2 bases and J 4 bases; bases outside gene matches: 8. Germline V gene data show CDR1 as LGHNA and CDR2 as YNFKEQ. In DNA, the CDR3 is TGTGCCAGCAGCCAAACGAGAGCGGGAGTAGCAGATACGCAGTATTTT. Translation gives CASSQTRAGVADTQYF.

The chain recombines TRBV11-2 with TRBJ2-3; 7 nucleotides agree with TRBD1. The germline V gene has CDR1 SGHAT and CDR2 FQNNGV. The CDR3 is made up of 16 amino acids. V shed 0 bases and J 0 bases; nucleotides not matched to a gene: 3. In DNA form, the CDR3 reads TGTGCCAGCAGCTTAGATCGGGACAGTAGCACAGATACGCAGTATTTT. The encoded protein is CASSLDRDSSTDTQYF.

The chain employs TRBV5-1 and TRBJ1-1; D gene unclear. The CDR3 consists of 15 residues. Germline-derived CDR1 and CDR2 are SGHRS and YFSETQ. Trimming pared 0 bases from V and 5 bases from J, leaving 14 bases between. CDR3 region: CASSLGVLSGTEAFF. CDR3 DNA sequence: TGCGCCAGCAGCTTGGGTGTGTTATCAGGAACTGAAGCTTTCTTT.

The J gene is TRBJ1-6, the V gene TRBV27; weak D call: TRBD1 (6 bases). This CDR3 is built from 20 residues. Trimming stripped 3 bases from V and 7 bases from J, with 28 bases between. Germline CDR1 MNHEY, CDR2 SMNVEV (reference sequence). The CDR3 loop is CASSFSGTRGTSSVNSPLHF. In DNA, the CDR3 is TGTGCCAGCAGTTTTAGTGGGACCAGGGGAACTTCTTCCGTGAATTCACCCCTCCACTTT.

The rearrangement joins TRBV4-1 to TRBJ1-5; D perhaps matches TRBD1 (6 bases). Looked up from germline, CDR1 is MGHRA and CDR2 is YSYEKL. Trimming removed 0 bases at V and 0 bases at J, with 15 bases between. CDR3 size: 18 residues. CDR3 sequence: CASSQDGRTVDSNQPQHF. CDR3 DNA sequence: TGCGCCAGCAGCCAAGATGGGAGGACAGTCGATAGCAATCAGCCCCAGCATTTT.

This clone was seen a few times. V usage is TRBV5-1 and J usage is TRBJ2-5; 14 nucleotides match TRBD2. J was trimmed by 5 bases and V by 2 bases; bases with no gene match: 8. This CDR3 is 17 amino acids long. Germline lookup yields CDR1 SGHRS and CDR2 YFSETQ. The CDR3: CASSLGGLAGVFETQYF. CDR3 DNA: TGCGCCAGCAGCTTAGGGGGACTAGCGGGAGTTTTTGAGACCCAGTACTTC.

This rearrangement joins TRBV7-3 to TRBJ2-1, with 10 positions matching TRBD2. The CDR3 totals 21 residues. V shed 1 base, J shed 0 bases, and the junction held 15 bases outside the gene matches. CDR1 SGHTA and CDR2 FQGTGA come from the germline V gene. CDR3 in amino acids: CASSLSGVRAGGPRSYNEQFF. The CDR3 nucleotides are TGTGCCAGCAGCTTAAGTGGGGTGCGAGCGGGAGGGCCCCGCTCCTACAATGAGCAGTTCTTC.

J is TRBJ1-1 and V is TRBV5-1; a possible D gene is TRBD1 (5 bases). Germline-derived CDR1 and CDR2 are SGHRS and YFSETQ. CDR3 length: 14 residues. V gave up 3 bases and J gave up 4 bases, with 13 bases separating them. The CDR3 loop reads CASSYKSGTTEAFF. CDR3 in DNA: TGCGCCAGCAGCTACAAATCAGGGACCACTGAAGCTTTCTTT.

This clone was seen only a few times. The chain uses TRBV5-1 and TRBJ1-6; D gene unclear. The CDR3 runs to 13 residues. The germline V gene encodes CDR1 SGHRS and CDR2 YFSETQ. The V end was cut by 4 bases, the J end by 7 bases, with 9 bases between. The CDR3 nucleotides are TGCGCCAGCAGCGACCTTGGGAATTCACCCCTCCACTTT. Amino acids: CASSDLGNSPLHF.

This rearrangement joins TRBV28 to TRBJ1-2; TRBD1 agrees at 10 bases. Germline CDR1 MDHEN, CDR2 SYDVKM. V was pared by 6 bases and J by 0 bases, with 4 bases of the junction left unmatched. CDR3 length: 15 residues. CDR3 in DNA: TGTGCCAGCAGGACAGGGGGCACCACTAACTATGGCTACACCTTC. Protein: CASRTGGTTNYGYTF.

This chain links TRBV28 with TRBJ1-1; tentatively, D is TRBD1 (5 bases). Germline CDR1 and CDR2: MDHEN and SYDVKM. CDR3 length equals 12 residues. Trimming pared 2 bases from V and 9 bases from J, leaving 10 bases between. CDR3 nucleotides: TGTGCCAGCAGTTTAGCGGGGCACCAAGCTTTCTTT. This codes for CASSLAGHQAFF.

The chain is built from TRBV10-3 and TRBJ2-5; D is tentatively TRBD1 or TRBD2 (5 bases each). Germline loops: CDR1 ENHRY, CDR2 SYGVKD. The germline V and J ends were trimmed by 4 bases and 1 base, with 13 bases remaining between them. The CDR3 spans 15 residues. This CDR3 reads CAISAGTRSQETQYF. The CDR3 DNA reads TGTGCCATCAGTGCCGGGACCCGGAGCCAAGAGACCCAGTACTTC.

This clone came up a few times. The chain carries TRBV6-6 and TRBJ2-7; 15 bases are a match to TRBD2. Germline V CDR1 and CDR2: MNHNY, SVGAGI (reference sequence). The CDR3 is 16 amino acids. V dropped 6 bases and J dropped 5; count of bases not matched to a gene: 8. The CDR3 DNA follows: TGTGCCAGCAGCCCCGGGACTAGCGGGAGGTTCGACGAGCAGTACTTC. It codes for CASSPGTSGRFDEQYF.